A selection of T cell receptor beta chains follows, all from one sample in a study of OX40 agonist ivuxolimab in advanced cancers. Clones were sequenced by immunoSEQ multiplex PCR, and TCRdb holds only the in-frame ones, with some missing. The sample holds 95,000 or so clones, about 85% seen once. The source was CD4+ or CD8+ T cells sorted from blood, collected in a trial of the OX40 agonist ivuxolimab. The receptors come from an adult with an advanced solid tumor such as melanoma, head and neck, liver or kidney cancer. The CDR3 runs from the conserved cysteine through the conserved F or W. D genes are given only for firm matches. Size is omitted from some rows. Given values are once, few, many or a class for expanded clones.

abundance: NA; j_gene: TRBJ2-5; len: 14; d_gene: NA; v_gene: TRBV6-5; CDR3aa: CASSEGKGGETQYF; CDR3nt: TGTGCCAGCAGTGAAGGTAAAGGGGGAGAGACCCAGTACTTC
abundance: NA; j_gene: TRBJ1-1; len: 15; d_gene: TRBD1; v_gene: TRBV18; CDR3aa: CASSPEGTGNTEAFF; CDR3nt: TGTGCCAGCTCACCGGAAGGGACAGGGAACACTGAAGCTTTCTTT
abundance: NA; j_gene: TRBJ1-6; len: 13; d_gene: NA; v_gene: TRBV5-6; CDR3aa: CASSGQHNSPLHF; CDR3nt: TGTGCCAGCAGCGGACAGCATAATTCACCCCTCCACTTT
abundance: NA; j_gene: TRBJ2-5; len: 13; d_gene: NA; v_gene: TRBV6-6; CDR3aa: CASRPGPQETQYF; CDR3nt: TGTGCCAGCAGACCGGGACCACAAGAGACCCAGTACTTC
abundance: many; j_gene: TRBJ1-5; len: 15; d_gene: TRBD1; v_gene: TRBV19; CDR3aa: CASSETGVNNQPQHF; CDR3nt: TGTGCCAGTAGTGAGACAGGGGTGAACAATCAGCCCCAGCATTTT
abundance: NA; j_gene: TRBJ2-5; len: 14; d_gene: NA; v_gene: TRBV10-1; CDR3aa: CASSTSGIRRTQYF; CDR3nt: TGCGCCAGCAGTACCTCCGGGATAAGAAGGACCCAGTACTTC
abundance: NA; j_gene: TRBJ1-1; len: 18; d_gene: NA; v_gene: TRBV28; CDR3aa: CASSFSRFLLDAGTEAFF; CDR3nt: TGTGCCAGCAGTTTTTCACGGTTCCTATTAGACGCGGGCACTGAAGCTTTCTTT
abundance: NA; j_gene: TRBJ2-6; len: 13; d_gene: NA; v_gene: TRBV28; CDR3aa: CASSLPGANVLTF; CDR3nt: TGTGCCAGCAGTCTGCCTGGGGCCAACGTCCTGACTTTC
abundance: NA; j_gene: TRBJ1-2; len: 16; d_gene: NA; v_gene: TRBV28; CDR3aa: CASSLLTTKTGDGYTF; CDR3nt: TGTGCCAGCAGTTTATTGACCACAAAGACAGGCGATGGCTACACCTTC
abundance: NA; j_gene: TRBJ2-7; len: 12; d_gene: TRBD2; v_gene: TRBV18; CDR3aa: CASSLNSGGQYF; CDR3nt: TGTGCCAGCTCACTAAACTCGGGAGGGCAGTACTTC
abundance: NA; j_gene: TRBJ2-2; len: 15; d_gene: NA; v_gene: TRBV18; CDR3aa: CASSPDVAPTGELFF; CDR3nt: TGTGCCAGCTCACCCGACGTGGCACCAACCGGGGAGCTGTTTTTT
abundance: NA; j_gene: TRBJ2-7; len: 15; d_gene: TRBD1; v_gene: TRBV7-2; CDR3aa: CASSLQTGSSYEQYF; CDR3nt: TGTGCCAGCAGCCTACAGACAGGGAGTTCCTACGAGCAGTACTTC
abundance: once; j_gene: TRBJ2-2; len: 13; d_gene: NA; v_gene: TRBV30; CDR3aa: CAWRGPGTGELFF; CDR3nt: TGTGCCTGGAGAGGGCCGGGAACCGGGGAGCTGTTTTTT
abundance: NA; j_gene: TRBJ2-5; len: 16; d_gene: TRBD2; v_gene: TRBV11-3; CDR3aa: CASSLSSGSYQETQYF; CDR3nt: TGTGCCAGCAGCTTGAGTAGCGGGAGCTACCAAGAGACCCAGTACTTC
abundance: once; j_gene: TRBJ2-3; len: 13; d_gene: NA; v_gene: TRBV14; CDR3aa: CASSHFSTDTQYF; CDR3nt: TGTGCCAGCAGCCACTTTAGCACAGATACGCAGTATTTT
abundance: NA; j_gene: TRBJ2-6; len: 13; d_gene: NA; v_gene: TRBV15; CDR3aa: CATSTSGANVLTF; CDR3nt: TGTGCCACCAGCACCTCTGGGGCCAACGTCCTGACTTTC
abundance: NA; j_gene: TRBJ1-1; len: 15; d_gene: NA; v_gene: TRBV4-3; CDR3aa: CASSQEAGAGTEAFF; CDR3nt: TGCGCCAGCAGCCAAGAGGCGGGAGCGGGCACTGAAGCTTTCTTT
abundance: NA; j_gene: TRBJ2-2; len: 14; d_gene: NA; v_gene: TRBV18; CDR3aa: CASSPSVSTGELFF; CDR3nt: TGTGCCAGCTCACCCTCAGTGTCCACCGGGGAGCTGTTTTTT
abundance: NA; j_gene: TRBJ1-1; len: 15; d_gene: NA; v_gene: TRBV7-9; CDR3aa: CASSLVQGGNTEAFF; CDR3nt: TGTGCCAGCAGCTTAGTTCAGGGTGGGAACACTGAAGCTTTCTTT
abundance: NA; j_gene: TRBJ2-5; len: 18; d_gene: TRBD2; v_gene: TRBV28; CDR3aa: CASSPLAGGLGGPETQYF; CDR3nt: TGTGCCAGCAGTCCTTTAGCGGGAGGCCTCGGGGGTCCGGAGACCCAGTACTTC
abundance: NA; j_gene: TRBJ2-2; len: 15; d_gene: NA; v_gene: TRBV5-4; CDR3aa: CASSLGSENTGELFF; CDR3nt: TGTGCCAGCAGCTTGGGGTCAGAAAACACCGGGGAGCTGTTTTTT
abundance: NA; j_gene: TRBJ2-5; len: 14; d_gene: TRBD1; v_gene: TRBV5-1; CDR3aa: CASSRDRVGETQYF; CDR3nt: TGCGCCAGCAGCCGGGACAGGGTTGGGGAGACCCAGTACTTC
abundance: once; j_gene: TRBJ1-2; len: 15; d_gene: NA; v_gene: TRBV2; CDR3aa: CASSEARTNVYGYTF; CDR3nt: TGTGCCAGCAGTGAAGCTAGGACAAACGTGTATGGCTACACCTTC
abundance: NA; j_gene: TRBJ2-3; len: 13; d_gene: NA; v_gene: TRBV9; CDR3aa: CASSVGAGGTQYF; CDR3nt: TGTGCCAGCAGCGTAGGGGCGGGCGGTACGCAGTATTTT
abundance: NA; j_gene: TRBJ1-4; len: 15; d_gene: NA; v_gene: TRBV18; CDR3aa: CASSLLRGSGEKLFF; CDR3nt: TGTGCCAGCTCACTCTTAAGGGGTTCCGGAGAAAAACTGTTTTTT
abundance: NA; j_gene: TRBJ1-5; len: 15; d_gene: TRBD1; v_gene: TRBV6-6; CDR3aa: CASSYGTGGSQPQHF; CDR3nt: TGTGCCAGCAGTTACGGGACAGGCGGGAGTCAGCCCCAGCATTTT
abundance: NA; j_gene: TRBJ2-2; len: 19; d_gene: NA; v_gene: TRBV21-1; CDR3aa: CASSPPYRDRGLNTGELFF; CDR3nt: TGTGCCAGCAGCCCCCCATACCGGGACAGGGGGCTGAACACCGGGGAGCTGTTTTTT
abundance: NA; j_gene: TRBJ2-1; len: 13; d_gene: NA; v_gene: TRBV6-5; CDR3aa: CASKRDGYNEQFF; CDR3nt: TGTGCCAGCAAGAGGGACGGGTACAATGAGCAGTTCTTC
abundance: NA; j_gene: TRBJ2-5; len: 15; d_gene: NA; v_gene: TRBV5-1; CDR3aa: CASSLALPGEETQYF; CDR3nt: TGCGCCAGCAGCTTGGCCTTGCCAGGGGAGGAGACCCAGTACTTC
abundance: NA; j_gene: TRBJ2-7; len: 16; d_gene: TRBD1; v_gene: TRBV7-9; CDR3aa: CASKGVLGGEGIEQYF; CDR3nt: TGTGCCAGCAAAGGAGTTCTAGGGGGCGAAGGTATCGAGCAGTACTTC
abundance: NA; j_gene: TRBJ2-1; len: 16; d_gene: TRBD2; v_gene: TRBV5-4; CDR3aa: CASSFLAGSSYNEQFF; CDR3nt: TGTGCCAGCAGCTTTCTAGCGGGTAGCTCCTACAATGAGCAGTTCTTC
abundance: NA; j_gene: TRBJ2-1; len: 15; d_gene: TRBD2; v_gene: TRBV6-5; CDR3aa: CASSPLAGVFNEQFF; CDR3nt: TGTGCCAGCAGCCCACTAGCGGGAGTATTCAATGAGCAGTTCTTC
abundance: NA; j_gene: TRBJ2-7; len: 9; d_gene: NA; v_gene: TRBV5-8; CDR3aa: CASSLLGFF; CDR3nt: TGTGCCAGCAGCTTGTTAGGATTCTTC
abundance: NA; j_gene: TRBJ2-7; len: 13; d_gene: NA; v_gene: TRBV5-1; CDR3aa: CASSPLPLGEQYF; CDR3nt: TGCGCCAGCAGCCCCCTCCCTCTGGGCGAGCAGTACTTC
abundance: NA; j_gene: TRBJ2-2; len: 14; d_gene: NA; v_gene: TRBV30; CDR3aa: CAWSVSVNTGELFF; CDR3nt: TGTGCCTGGAGTGTATCGGTGAACACCGGGGAGCTGTTTTTT
abundance: once; j_gene: TRBJ2-1; len: 16; d_gene: TRBD2; v_gene: TRBV11-2; CDR3aa: CASSAGLISSYNEQFF; CDR3nt: TGTGCCAGCAGCGCGGGACTAATCAGCTCCTACAATGAGCAGTTCTTC
abundance: NA; j_gene: TRBJ1-6; len: 13; d_gene: NA; v_gene: TRBV23-1; CDR3aa: CASMDSANSPLHF; CDR3nt: TGCGCCAGCATGGACAGCGCTAATTCACCCCTCCACTTT
abundance: NA; j_gene: TRBJ2-7; len: 11; d_gene: NA; v_gene: TRBV2; CDR3aa: CASLQAYEQYF; CDR3nt: TGTGCCAGCCTTCAGGCTTACGAGCAGTACTTC
abundance: NA; j_gene: TRBJ2-6; len: 15; d_gene: NA; v_gene: TRBV7-8; CDR3aa: CASSPLQSGANVLTF; CDR3nt: TGTGCCAGCAGCCCCCTACAATCTGGGGCCAACGTCCTGACCTTC
abundance: few; j_gene: TRBJ1-2; len: 13; d_gene: NA; v_gene: TRBV30; CDR3aa: CAWSKFGSYGYTF; CDR3nt: TGTGCCTGGAGTAAATTTGGGTCGTATGGCTACACCTTC
abundance: NA; j_gene: TRBJ1-1; len: 14; d_gene: NA; v_gene: TRBV28; CDR3aa: CASSLPGSGGEAFF; CDR3nt: TGTGCCAGCAGTTTACCGGGTTCGGGCGGTGAAGCTTTCTTT
abundance: NA; j_gene: TRBJ2-7; len: 13; d_gene: NA; v_gene: TRBV7-6; CDR3aa: CASSLEKIYEQYF; CDR3nt: TGTGCCAGCAGCTTAGAGAAGATCTACGAGCAGTACTTC
abundance: few; j_gene: TRBJ2-4; len: 11; d_gene: NA; v_gene: TRBV10-2; CDR3aa: CASTPTGPQYF; CDR3nt: TGCGCCAGCACTCCGACTGGCCCTCAGTACTTC
abundance: NA; j_gene: TRBJ2-2; len: 17; d_gene: TRBD2; v_gene: TRBV4-3; CDR3aa: CAGSQVASGILSGELFF; CDR3nt: TGCGCCGGCAGCCAGGTGGCTAGCGGGATATTGAGCGGGGAGCTGTTTTTT
abundance: NA; j_gene: TRBJ2-5; len: 15; d_gene: NA; v_gene: TRBV7-7; CDR3aa: CASSSTRSSQETQYF; CDR3nt: TGTGCTAGCAGCTCTACCAGGAGCAGCCAAGAGACCCAGTACTTC
abundance: NA; j_gene: TRBJ1-2; len: 15; d_gene: NA; v_gene: TRBV6-6; CDR3aa: CASSYSGDRGFGYTF; CDR3nt: TGTGCCAGCAGTTACTCGGGTGATAGAGGGTTCGGCTACACCTTC
abundance: NA; j_gene: TRBJ2-3; len: 14; d_gene: NA; v_gene: TRBV5-4; CDR3aa: CASSYRTSTDTQYF; CDR3nt: TGTGCCAGCAGCTACAGGACGAGCACAGATACGCAGTATTTT
abundance: NA; j_gene: TRBJ1-1; len: 14; d_gene: NA; v_gene: TRBV14; CDR3aa: CASSQDLEGTEAFF; CDR3nt: TGTGCCAGCAGCCAAGATCTAGAAGGCACTGAAGCTTTCTTT
abundance: NA; j_gene: TRBJ2-5; len: 13; d_gene: NA; v_gene: TRBV30; CDR3aa: CACMGPNQETQYF; CDR3nt: TGTGCCTGTATGGGACCAAACCAAGAGACCCAGTACTTC
abundance: once; j_gene: TRBJ2-5; len: 14; d_gene: NA; v_gene: TRBV27; CDR3aa: CASSTFGDQETQYF; CDR3nt: TGTGCCAGCAGTACCTTCGGGGACCAAGAGACCCAGTACTTC